These 21 T cell receptor beta chains came from one sample sequenced in a study of Ad26.COV2.S vaccination and SARS-CoV-2 variants. This table comes from immunoSEQ multiplex PCR, and its TCRdb copy is limited to in-frame clones, with some not included. The repertoire holds hundreds of thousands of clones, with 85% to 90% as singletons. Treatment denoted: around 19 received Ad26.COV2.S at low or high dose, single or two shots; 5 received placebo; per-sample allocation not given. Sampling took place 63 days after the first vaccine or placebo injection. The input for sequencing was peripheral blood, taken in a trial of Ad26.COV2.S vaccine versus placebo. The receptors shown here come from a person aged 18-60 years who received the Ad26.COV2.S COVID-19 vaccine or a placebo.

The chain has TRBV2 and TRBJ1-1, with 9 bases lining up with TRBD1. Per germline, CDR1 SNHLY and CDR2 FYNNEI. Trimming took 9 bases from V and 0 from J; bases not matched to a gene: 14. This CDR3 is 17 amino acids long. CDR3 DNA sequence: TGTGCCAGTGGTGGCCGGGACAGGGACCTATTGAACACTGAAGCTTTCTTT. Residues: CASGGRDRDLLNTEAFF.

The rearrangement joins TRBV3-1 (or the pseudogene TRBV3-2) to TRBJ2-6; D is possibly TRBD2 (5 bases). The germline V and J ends were trimmed by 0 bases and 1 base, with 10 bases remaining between them. CDR1 LGHDT and CDR2 YNNKEL come from the germline V gene (reference sequence). CDR3 length: 17 residues. In DNA, the CDR3 is TGTGCCAGCAGCCAAGAGGCGGAGGCGTCTGGGGCCAACGTCCTGACTTTC. Encoded protein: CASSQEAEASGANVLTF.

V usage is TRBV4-1 and J usage is TRBJ2-3; 12 nucleotides line up with TRBD1. Trimming took 7 bases from V and 0 from J; bases not matched to a gene: 14. The CDR3 has 19 amino acids. Germline V gives CDR1 MGHRA, CDR2 YSYEKL. CDR3 amino acids: CASTPTRGGQGASTDTQYF. In DNA, the CDR3 is TGCGCCAGCACTCCGACCCGAGGGGGACAGGGGGCTAGCACAGATACGCAGTATTTT.

The rearrangement joins TRBV6-5 to TRBJ2-3; 8 nucleotides align to TRBD2. This CDR3 comprises 14 residues. V lost 7 bases to trimming and J lost 1 base; unmatched junction nucleotides: 4. The germline V gene has CDR1 MNHEY and CDR2 SVGAGI. CDR3 amino acids: CASNPAGGTDTQYF. Written as DNA, the CDR3 is TGTGCCAGCAACCCAGCGGGGGGCACAGATACGCAGTATTTT.

The V and J genes are TRBV27 and TRBJ1-1; D gene unclear. The germline gives CDR1 MNHEY, CDR2 SMNVEV (reference sequence). Trimming took off 2 bases at V and 3 bases at J, with 7 bases between the two ends. CDR3 length: 13 residues. The CDR3 DNA follows: TGTGCCAGCAGTTTAAGCGAGTACACTGAAGCTTTCTTT. It codes for CASSLSEYTEAFF.

The chain recombines TRBV5-1 with TRBJ2-3; perhaps TRBD1 as D (6 bases). Trimming pared 4 bases from V and 1 base from J, leaving 22 bases between. This CDR3 comprises 18 residues. CDR1 and CDR2 (germline): SGHRS, YFSETQ. The CDR3 DNA reads TGCGCCAGCAGCAGGGGCTTGCGAGGGGGACGGGGCACAGATACGCAGTATTTT. Encoded protein: CASSRGLRGGRGTDTQYF.

This chain joins TRBV5-1 and TRBJ2-5; D tentatively fits TRBD1 or TRBD2 (5 bases each). Germline V gene data show CDR1 as SGHRS and CDR2 as YFSETQ. The CDR3 is 14 amino acids. V was pared by 5 bases and J by 0 bases, with 11 bases between. In DNA form, the CDR3 reads TGCGCCAGCAGACCTGGGACGGACCAAGAGACCCAGTACTTC. Its translation is CASRPGTDQETQYF. Complete variable domain (other parts from reference TRBV5-1 and TRBJ2-5): KAGVTQTPRYLIKTRGQQVTLSCSPISGHRSVSWYQQTPGQGLQFLFEYFSETQRNKGNFPGRFSGRQFSNSRSEMNVSTLELGDSALYLCASRPGTDQETQYFGPGTRLLVL.

The chain carries TRBV5-1 and TRBJ1-3; perhaps TRBD1 as D (5 bases). The ends were cut back, 0 bases at V and 1 base at J, with 11 bases in the middle. The CDR3 length is 16 residues. The V gene's germline CDR1 is SGHRS and CDR2 YFSETQ. CDR3 loop: CASSLGVGGSGNTIYF. CDR3 nucleotide sequence: TGCGCCAGCAGCTTGGGAGTCGGGGGATCTGGAAACACCATATATTTT.

The CDR3 loop is CAISEAAGGFDYGYTF. CDR3 coding DNA: TGTGCCATCAGTGAGGCGGCGGGGGGGTTTGACTATGGCTACACCTTC. The V and J genes are TRBV10-3 and TRBJ1-2; a possible D gene is TRBD1 (5 bases). V was cut by 2 bases and J by 3 bases, with 16 bases left in between. This CDR3 is built from 16 residues. Per the germline V gene, CDR1 is ENHRY and CDR2 is SYGVKD.

This sequence joins TRBV6-6 and TRBJ1-1, with D maybe TRBD1 (6 bases). This CDR3 has 12 amino acids. Germline-derived CDR1 and CDR2 are MNHNY and SVGAGI (reference sequence). V shed 5 bases and J shed 4 bases, with 8 bases lying between them. CDR3 bases: TGTGCCAGCAGTCCAGGGGCCACTGAAGCTTTCTTT. Encoded protein: CASSPGATEAFF.

The chain uses TRBV7-9 and TRBJ1-2; unclear D gene. This CDR3 comprises 14 residues. Germline V CDR1 and CDR2: SEHNR, FQNEAQ (reference sequence). With 5 bases removed from V and 2 bases from J, the gap between germline ends came to 12 bases. CDR3 loop: CASSIGPRNYGYTF. The CDR3 DNA reads TGTGCCAGCAGCATCGGGCCGAGAAACTATGGCTACACCTTC. The full variable domain, completed using reference TRBV7-9 and TRBJ1-2, is DTGVSQNPRHKITKRGQNVTFRCDPISEHNRLYWYRQTLGQGPEFLTYFQNEAQLEKSRLLSDRFSAERPKGSFSTLEIQRTEQGDSAMYLCASSIGPRNYGYTFGSGTRLTVV.

The chain combines TRBV19 with TRBJ1-5; weak D call: TRBD1 (5 bases). The germline V gene has CDR1 LNHDA and CDR2 SQIVND (reference sequence). V shed 5 bases and J shed 7 bases, with 24 bases lying between them. The CDR3 is made up of 17 amino acids. CDR3 DNA sequence: TGTGCCAGTAGTGGGGGACCTTGGGAAGTTGAGGACCAGCCCCAGCATTTT. As protein: CASSGGPWEVEDQPQHF. The full variable domain, its missing parts supplied by reference TRBV19 and TRBJ1-5, is DGGITQSPKYLFRKEGQNVTLSCEQNLNHDAMYWYRQDPGQGLRLIYYSQIVNDFQKGDIAEGYSVSREKKESFPLTVTSAQKNPTAFYLCASSGGPWEVEDQPQHFGDGTRLSIL.

This clone was picked up one time. This chain connects TRBV6-6 to TRBJ2-7; D might be TRBD1 or TRBD2, each matching 5 bases. V lost 9 bases and J 2 bases, leaving 11 bases between the germline ends. Per the germline V gene, CDR1 is MNHNY and CDR2 is SVGAGI (reference sequence). There are 12 residues in the CDR3. CDR3 sequence (DNA): TGTGCCAGTGGGGGTCTTACCTACGAGCAGTACTTC. This sequence encodes CASGGLTYEQYF.

This sequence joins TRBV30 and TRBJ1-2; 7 nucleotides align to TRBD1. V dropped 2 bases and J dropped 4; count of bases not matched to a gene: 7. CDR1 and CDR2 from the germline V gene are GTSNPN and SVGIG (reference sequence). The CDR3 is 14 amino acids. CDR3 in DNA: TGTGCCTGGAGTCCAGGGGGACAGATCTATGGCTACACCTTC. Translation gives CAWSPGGQIYGYTF.

The chain recombines TRBV5-5 with TRBJ2-3; TRBD2 matches at 10 bases. V trimming: 0 bases; J trimming: 0 bases; junction bases outside the gene matches: 7. Germline CDR1 reads SGHKS; CDR2 reads YYEKEE (reference sequence). The CDR3 contains 18 residues. The CDR3 region is CASSLVRLAGASTDTQYF. CDR3 nucleotides: TGTGCCAGCAGCTTGGTTCGGCTAGCGGGGGCAAGCACAGATACGCAGTATTTT.

Turning to this clone: In the same sample, other DNA sequences code for this CDR3. V and J are TRBV6-6 and TRBJ1-1, with D unclear. The germline V gene encodes CDR1 MNHNY and CDR2 SVGAGI (reference sequence). V lost 6 bases and J lost 1, with 9 bases in between. This CDR3 has 13 residues. The CDR3 DNA sequence: TGTGCCAGCAGCCTCCTAGAGAACACTGAAGCTTTCTTT. This sequence encodes CASSLLENTEAFF.

This clone is a singleton in its sample. The chain joins TRBV20-1 to TRBJ1-4; D is unclear. The CDR3 runs to 14 residues. V was shortened by 3 bases and J by 8 bases, with 16 bases between the two germline ends. Germline V gene lookup returns CDR1 DFQATT and CDR2 SNEGSKA (reference sequence). The CDR3 is CSASRHSIGEKLFF. The CDR3 bases are TGCAGTGCTAGTAGACATTCAATAGGCGAAAAACTGTTTTTT.

The CDR3: CASSLVSGVGRYTF. DNA for the CDR3: TGTGCCAGCAGCTTAGTATCAGGGGTTGGGAGGTACACCTTC. This chain connects TRBV7-8 to TRBJ1-2; D perhaps matches TRBD1 (6 bases). CDR3 size: 14 residues. Trimming left V 1 base short and J 11 bases short, with 17 bases between. The V gene's germline CDR1 is SGHVS and CDR2 FQNEAQ.

The chain uses TRBV24-1 and TRBJ2-5, with TRBD2 identical over 13 bases. Germline V gene sequence: CDR1 KGHDR, CDR2 SFDVKD. J was trimmed by 13 bases and V by 4 bases; bases with no gene match: 11. The CDR3 totals 15 residues. Written as DNA, the CDR3 is TGTGCCACCAGTGACTCCAAGTTGGGACTAGCGGGGACGTACTTC. Translated: CATSDSKLGLAGTYF.

In this sample, this clone turned up once. The chain is built from TRBV4-1 and TRBJ2-2; D unclear. Deletions cut 3 bases from V and 3 bases from J, with 11 bases between. CDR3 size: 15 residues. Per the germline V gene, CDR1 is MGHRA and CDR2 is YSYEKL. The chain's CDR3 is CASSQVHSDTGELFF. DNA for the CDR3: TGCGCCAGCAGCCAGGTACACTCGGACACCGGGGAGCTGTTTTTT.

Here the CDR3 reads CASSRYRGGEQYF. CDR3 bases: TGTGCCAGCAGTAGATACAGGGGCGGCGAGCAGTACTTC. The gene calls are TRBV28 and TRBJ2-7; 7 bases align to TRBD1. V lost 5 bases and J lost 6; bases outside the gene matches: 7. The CDR3 runs to 13 residues. Per germline, CDR1 MDHEN and CDR2 SYDVKM.